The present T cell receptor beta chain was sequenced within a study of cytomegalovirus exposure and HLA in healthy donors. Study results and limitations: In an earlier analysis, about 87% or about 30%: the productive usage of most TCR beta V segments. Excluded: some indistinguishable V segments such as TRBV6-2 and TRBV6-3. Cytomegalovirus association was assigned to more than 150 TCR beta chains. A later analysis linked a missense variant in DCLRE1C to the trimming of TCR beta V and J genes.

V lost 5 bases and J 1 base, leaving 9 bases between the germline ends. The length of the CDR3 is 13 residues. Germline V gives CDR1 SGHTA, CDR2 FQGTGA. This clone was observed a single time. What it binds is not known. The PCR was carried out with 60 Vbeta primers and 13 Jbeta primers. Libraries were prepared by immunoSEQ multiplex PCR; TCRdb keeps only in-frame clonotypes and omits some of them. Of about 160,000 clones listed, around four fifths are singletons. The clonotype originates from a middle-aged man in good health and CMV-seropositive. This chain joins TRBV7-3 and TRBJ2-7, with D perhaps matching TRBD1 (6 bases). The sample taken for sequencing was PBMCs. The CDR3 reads CASSADRSYEQYF. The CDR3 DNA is TGTGCCAGCAGCGCTGACAGGTCCTACGAGCAGTACTTC.